This T cell receptor beta chain was sequenced in a study of multiple sclerosis patients with progressive multifocal leukoencephalopathy. This clone was seen a handful of times. This sample's time point: before natalizumab initiation. Profiling relied on immunoSEQ multiplex PCR, and the TCRdb table lists in-frame clones only, not all of them. The table shows some 30,000 clones, with roughly 90% occurring only once. The sequenced sample consisted of PBMCs. The receptor was isolated from a human donor with multiple sclerosis.

Written as DNA, the CDR3 is TGTGCCAGCAGTTCAGTGCAGGGGGCGTGGGAGCATGGCTACACCTTC. This translates into CASSSVQGAWEHGYTF. This sequence joins TRBV27 and TRBJ1-2; TRBD1 matches at 8 bases. Germline CDR1 MNHEY, CDR2 SMNVEV (reference sequence). The V segment lost 4 bases and the J segment 6 bases; nucleotides outside the gene matches: 13. This CDR3 region has 16 residues.